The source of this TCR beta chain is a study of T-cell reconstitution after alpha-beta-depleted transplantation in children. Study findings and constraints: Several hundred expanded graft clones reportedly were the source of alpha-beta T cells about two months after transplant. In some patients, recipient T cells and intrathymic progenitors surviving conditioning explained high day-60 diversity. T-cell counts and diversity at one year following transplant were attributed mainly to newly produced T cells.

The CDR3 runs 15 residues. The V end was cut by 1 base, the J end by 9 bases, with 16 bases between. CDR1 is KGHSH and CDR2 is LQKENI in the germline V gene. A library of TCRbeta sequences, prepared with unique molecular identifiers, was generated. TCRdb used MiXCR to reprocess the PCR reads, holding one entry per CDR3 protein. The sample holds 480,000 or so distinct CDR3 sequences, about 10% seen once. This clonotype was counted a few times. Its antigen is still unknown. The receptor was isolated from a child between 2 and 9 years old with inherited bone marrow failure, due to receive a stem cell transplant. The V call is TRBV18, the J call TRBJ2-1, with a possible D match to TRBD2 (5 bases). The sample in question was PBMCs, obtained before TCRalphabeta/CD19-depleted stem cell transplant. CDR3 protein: CASSPLVALQAEQFF. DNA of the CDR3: TGTGCCAGCTCACCACTAGTAGCGCTCCAGGCTGAGCAGTTCTTC.